This T cell receptor (beta chain) was recovered during a study of T cell changes during pregnancy in multiple sclerosis. Generated by immunoSEQ multiplex PCR, the TCRdb table keeps only in-frame clones and is missing some. The sample includes fewer than 60,000 clones, about 91% of them seen just once. Sequencing used peripheral blood, obtained after pregnancy. The sequence came from a female donor in good health, enrolled as a control in a pregnancy study.

In DNA, the CDR3 is TGCAGCGTTGAAGAAGAGCGGGGGCCGATCAATGAGCAGTTCTTC. It specifies CSVEEERGPINEQFF. The chain has TRBV29-1 and TRBJ2-1, with TRBD2 matching over 8 bases. Germline CDR1 SQVTM, CDR2 ANQGSEA. This CDR3 is built from 15 residues. Unmatched junction bases numbered 7, after V lost 0 bases and J lost 6 bases.